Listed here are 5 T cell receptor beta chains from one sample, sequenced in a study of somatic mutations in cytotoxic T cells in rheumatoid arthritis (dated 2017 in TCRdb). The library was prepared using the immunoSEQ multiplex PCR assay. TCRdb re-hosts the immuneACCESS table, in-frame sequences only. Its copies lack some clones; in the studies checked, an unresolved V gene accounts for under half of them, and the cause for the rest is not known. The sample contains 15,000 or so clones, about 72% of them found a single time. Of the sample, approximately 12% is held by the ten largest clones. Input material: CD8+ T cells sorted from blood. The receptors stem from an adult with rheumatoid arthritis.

The CDR3 DNA follows: TGTGCCAGCAGCCACCAACTCTATGAGGCCTATGGCTACACCTTC. Translation gives CASSHQLYEAYGYTF. This sequence joins TRBV7-9 and TRBJ1-2; no definite D call. The CDR3 has 15 residues. Trimming removed 5 bases at V and 4 bases at J, with 17 bases between. CDR1 and CDR2 (germline): SEHNR, FQNEAQ (reference sequence). The full variable domain, with the rest looked up from reference TRBV7-9 and TRBJ1-2, is DTGVSQNPRHKITKRGQNVTFRCDPISEHNRLYWYRQTLGQGPEFLTYFQNEAQLEKSRLLSDRFSAERPKGSFSTLEIQRTEQGDSAMYLCASSHQLYEAYGYTFGSGTRLTVV.

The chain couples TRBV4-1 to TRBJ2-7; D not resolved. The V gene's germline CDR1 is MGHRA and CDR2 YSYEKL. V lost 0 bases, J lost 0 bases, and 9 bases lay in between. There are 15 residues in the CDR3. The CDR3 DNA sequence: TGCGCCAGCAGCCAAGAAGTAACAGCCTCCTACGAGCAGTACTTC. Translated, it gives CASSQEVTASYEQYF.

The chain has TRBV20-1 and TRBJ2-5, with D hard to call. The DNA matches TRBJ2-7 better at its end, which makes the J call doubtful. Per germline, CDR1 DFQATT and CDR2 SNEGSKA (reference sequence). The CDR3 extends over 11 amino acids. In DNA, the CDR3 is TGCAGTGCTAGAGAGGACTACGAGCAGTACTTC. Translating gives CSAREDYEQYF.

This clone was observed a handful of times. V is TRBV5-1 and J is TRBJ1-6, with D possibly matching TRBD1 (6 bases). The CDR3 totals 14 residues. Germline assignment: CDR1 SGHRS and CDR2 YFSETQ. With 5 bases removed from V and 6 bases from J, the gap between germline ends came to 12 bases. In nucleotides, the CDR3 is TGCGCCAGCAGTACGGACAGCAGTAATTCACCCCTCCACTTT. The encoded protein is CASSTDSSNSPLHF.

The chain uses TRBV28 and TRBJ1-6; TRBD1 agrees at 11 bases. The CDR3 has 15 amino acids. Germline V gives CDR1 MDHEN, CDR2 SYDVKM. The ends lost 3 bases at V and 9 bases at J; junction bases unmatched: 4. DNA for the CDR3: TGTGCCAGCAGTTTGGGGACAGGGGGTGGTTCACCCCTCCACTTT. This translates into CASSLGTGGGSPLHF. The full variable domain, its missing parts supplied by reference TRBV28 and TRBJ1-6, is DVKVTQSSRYLVKRTGEKVFLECVQDMDHENMFWYRQDPGLGLRLIYFSYDVKMKEKGDIPEGYSVSREKKERFSLILESASTNQTSMYLCASSLGTGGGSPLHFGNGTRLTVT.